The sequence of this TCR beta chain was determined in a study of blood T cell repertoires in COVID-19. The overall study: Sample material is recorded as cDNA or gDNA derived from T cells, B-cell-depleted T cells, or PBMCs.

The CDR3 totals 17 residues. V was shortened by 4 bases and J by 4 bases, with 18 bases between the two germline ends. Germline V gene data show CDR1 as SGHRS and CDR2 as YFSETQ. This clone was detected once. In the source study's methods: Quantification of nucleated cells was approximated via reference gene primer amplification. Here immunoSEQ multiplex PCR was the method, and the copy in TCRdb shows in-frame clones only, minus some. D and trimming come from the DNA, and the V and J calls and clone size come from that table. The data show over 300,000 clones, 85% to 90% seen once. The sequenced sample was PBMCs or T cells enriched from blood (not recorded which). The gene calls are TRBV5-1 and TRBJ1-6; a possible D gene is TRBD1 (6 bases). The clonotype originates from a woman in her 30s with acute COVID-19. The CDR3 loop reads CASSPWGGASYNSPLHF. Here the CDR3 DNA reads TGCGCCAGCAGCCCCTGGGGGGGGGCCTCTTATAATTCACCCCTCCACTTT.